This T cell receptor (beta chain) stems from a study of blood T cell repertoires in COVID-19. Germline V lookup: CDR1 SGDLS, CDR2 YYNGEE. The CDR3 extends over 15 amino acids. Trimming pared 0 bases from V and 8 bases from J, leaving 12 bases between. Per the authors' pipeline: Reference gene primer amplification gave nucleated cell count estimates. Sequencing used immunoSEQ multiplex PCR; TCRdb keeps in-frame clones, though not all of them. Clone size and V and J calls were adopted from that table, with D and trimming inferred from the DNA. The sample lists roughly 24,000 clones, about 92% seen once, with 2.1% in the top ten.

This TCR was sampled from a human donor in a cohort sampled during active COVID-19. The chain employs TRBV9 and TRBJ1-6; unclear D gene. Sequences were obtained from peripheral blood. For the CDR3, the DNA is TGTGCCAGCAGCGTAGATCCAGCCCAGGATTCACCCCTCCACTTT. Translated, it gives CASSVDPAQDSPLHF. Using reference TRBV9 and TRBJ1-6 for the parts outside the CDR3, the full variable domain is DSGVTQTPKHLITATGQRVTLRCSPRSGDLSVYWYQQSLDQGLQFLIQYYNGEERAKGNILERFSAQQFPDLHSELNLSSLELGDSALYFCASSVDPAQDSPLHFGNGTRLTVT.